This TCR beta chain is drawn from a study of control samples from healthy donors and cancer patients. Using immunoSEQ multiplex PCR, the repertoire was profiled, and TCRdb retains in-frame clones only, with some absent. The sample shows about 60,000 clones, 92% of them seen only once. The CDR3 runs 13 residues. V lost 6 bases, J lost 1 base, and 4 bases stayed unmatched. Germline assignment: CDR1 SQVTM and CDR2 ANQGSEA. V usage is TRBV29-1 and J usage is TRBJ1-1; 8 bases line up with TRBD1. The clonotype comes from a man in his forties with colorectal cancer. The material sequenced was PBMCs. DNA for the CDR3: TGCAGCGTGAGGACAGGGAGGAACACTGAAGCTTTCTTT. Translated, it gives CSVRTGRNTEAFF.